Shown below are 5 T cell receptor beta chains from a single sample sequenced in a study of human T cells and chemical hapten exposure (dated by TCRdb to the early 2020s). The time point label for this specimen denotes: patch test 3, about 24 weeks after DPC sensitization. The sample's treatment or condition, from its label and the paper: therapeutic diphenylcyclopropenone sensitization with weekly scalp DPC. Library method: RACE. For sequencing, a NextSeq 500 was employed. The public sequencing data were trimmed at Q25 with fastp and processed into clonotypes with MiXCR by TCRdb, which kept only in-frame beta chains. Rows merge per CDR3 protein into single entries with the most common DNA and genes. The sample table records about 97,000 distinct CDR3 sequences; roughly a quarter of these occur just once. The leading ten clones occupy around 10% of the sample. The starting material was whole blood, obtained in connection with sensitization to the hapten diphenylcyclopropenone (DPC). The receptors were gathered from a man between 35 and 55 years old with alopecia areata. Some clones in this sample may be carry-over from other donors' samples.

The rearrangement links TRBV13 to TRBJ2-6, with TRBD1 identical over 7 bases. The CDR3 is made up of 15 amino acids. The germline V gene has CDR1 PRHDT and CDR2 FYEKMQ (reference sequence). The J segment lost 1 base and the V segment lost 5 bases, leaving 2 bases of the junction unmatched. Here the CDR3 reads CASSIQGSGANVLTF. In nucleotides, the CDR3 is TGTGCCAGCAGCATACAGGGGTCTGGGGCCAACGTCCTGACTTTC.

This clonotype was counted a few times. The genes are TRBV18 and TRBJ1-1; D remains ambiguous. This CDR3 spans 14 amino acids. From germline, CDR1 is KGHSH and CDR2 LQKENI. The V and J ends lost 3 bases and 2 bases respectively, with 10 bases between them. The DNA for the CDR3 is TGTGCCAGCTCACCGTCCGGGTCCAACACTGAAGCTTTCTTT. Translation: CASSPSGSNTEAFF. Looking up the rest from reference TRBV18 and TRBJ1-1 gives the full variable domain: NAGVMQNPRHLVRRRGQEARLRCSPMKGHSHVYWYRQLPEEGLKFMVYLQKENIIDESGMPKERFSAEFPKEGPSILRIQQVVRGDSAAYFCASSPSGSNTEAFFGQGTRLTVV.

This sequence joins TRBV6-5 and TRBJ1-4, with D tentatively TRBD1 (6 bases). Between the trimmed V and J ends, which lost 2 bases and 6 bases, there was a span of 10 bases. The CDR3 spans 14 residues. Germline loops: CDR1 MNHEY, CDR2 SVGAGI. Here the CDR3 DNA reads TGTGCCAGCAGTTACAGGAGGGGGGATGAAAAACTGTTTTTT. Its protein is CASSYRRGDEKLFF.

This clonotype was recorded once. The chain has TRBV20-1 and TRBJ2-7; D is possibly TRBD2 (6 bases). The CDR3 has 17 residues. Germline loops: CDR1 DFQATT, CDR2 SNEGSKA (reference sequence). Trimming removed 3 bases from V and 1 base from J, with 22 bases in between. The CDR3 loop is CSARGPNVIAASYEQYF. In DNA form, the CDR3 reads TGCAGTGCTAGGGGTCCAAATGTGATAGCGGCTTCCTACGAGCAGTACTTC.

This clonotype appeared a few times. CDR3 coding DNA: TGTGCCAGCAGCTGGCGAGATCCTGTAGACGGCTATGGCTACACCTTC. This codes for CASSWRDPVDGYGYTF. This sequence joins TRBV12-3 or TRBV12-4 and TRBJ1-2; D is uncertain. V was trimmed by 6 bases and J by 4 bases, leaving 21 bases between them. The CDR3 consists of 16 residues.